This section outlines one TCR beta chain sequence together with its context. Its specificity is not known. The data belong to a study of T cell responses to AZD1222 COVID-19 vaccine. For the study at large: Pooling covered second doses at about 4 or about 12 weeks.

The method was immunoSEQ multiplex PCR; TCRdb's version includes in-frame clones alone and lacks a portion of them. The sample contains around 130,000 clones, 91% of which appear only once. General observations from the study: Females outnumbered males among donors, who were mostly white British; clonal diversity was possibly underestimated.

The CDR3 has 18 residues. V shed 6 bases, J shed 0 bases, and the junction held 13 bases outside the gene matches. Per germline, CDR1 MNHEY and CDR2 SVGEGT. Sequences were derived from peripheral blood, sampled on day 0 of AZD1222 vaccination. This sequence joins TRBV6-2 or TRBV6-3 and TRBJ2-7, with 11 bases that match TRBD2. This sequence was found in an adult in good health. CDR3 sequence reads: CASSHLAGGPKSSYEQYF. In DNA, the CDR3 is TGTGCCAGCAGCCACCTAGCGGGAGGACCTAAGAGCTCCTACGAGCAGTACTTC.